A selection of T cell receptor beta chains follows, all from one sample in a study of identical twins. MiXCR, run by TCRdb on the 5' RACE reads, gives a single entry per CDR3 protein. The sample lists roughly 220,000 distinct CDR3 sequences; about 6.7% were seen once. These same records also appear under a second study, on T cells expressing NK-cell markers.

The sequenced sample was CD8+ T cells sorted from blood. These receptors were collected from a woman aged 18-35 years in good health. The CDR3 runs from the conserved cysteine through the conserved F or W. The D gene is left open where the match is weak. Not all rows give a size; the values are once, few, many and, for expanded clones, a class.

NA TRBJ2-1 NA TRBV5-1 CASSFRGVHEQFF TGCGCCAGCAGCTTCAGGGGGGTCCATGAGCAGTTCTTC
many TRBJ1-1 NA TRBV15 CATGGLALEAFF TGTGCCACCGGCGGGCTGGCCCTTGAAGCTTTCTTT
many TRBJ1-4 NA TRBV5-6 CASSLLLSEKLFF TGTGCCAGCAGCTTGCTTTTGAGTGAAAAACTGTTTTTT
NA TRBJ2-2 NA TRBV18 CASSNPDSLNTGELFF TGTGCCAGCTCAAATCCTGACAGCCTTAACACCGGGGAGCTGTTTTTT
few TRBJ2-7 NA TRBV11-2 CASSLDRGRVSEQYF TGTGCCAGCAGCTTAGATCGAGGCAGGGTTTCCGAGCAGTACTTC
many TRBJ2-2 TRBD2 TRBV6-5 CASMLLAGGWDTGELFF TGTGCCAGCATGTTACTAGCGGGGGGGTGGGACACCGGGGAGCTGTTTTTT
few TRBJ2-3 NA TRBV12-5 CASDMGLRDTQYF TGTGCTAGTGATATGGGATTGAGGGATACGCAGTATTTT
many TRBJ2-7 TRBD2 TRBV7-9 CASSSTSVLYEQYF TGTGCCAGCAGCTCGACTAGCGTTCTCTACGAGCAGTACTTC
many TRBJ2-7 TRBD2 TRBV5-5 CASSFGLGETREQYF TGTGCCAGCAGCTTCGGACTAGGAGAAACTAGGGAGCAGTACTTC
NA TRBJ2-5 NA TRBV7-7 CASSLALRQRGQETQYF TGTGCTAGTAGCTTAGCCCTACGGCAGCGGGGACAGGAGACCCAGTACTTC
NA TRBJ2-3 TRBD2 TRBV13 CASSRPWRGVDTQYF TGTGCCAGCAGTCGCCCCTGGCGGGGGGTAGATACGCAGTATTTT
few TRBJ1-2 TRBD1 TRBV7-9 CASSSRDSYGYTF TGTGCCAGCAGCTCCCGGGACAGTTATGGCTACACCTTC
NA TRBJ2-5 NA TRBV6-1 CASSPREGAETQYF TGTGCCAGCAGCCCCCGGGAGGGGGCAGAGACCCAGTACTTC
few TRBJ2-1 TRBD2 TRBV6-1 CASSLGLAGTEQFF TGTGCCAGCAGCCTGGGACTAGCGGGGACTGAGCAGTTCTTC
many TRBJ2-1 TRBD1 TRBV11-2 CASSFPSQGATPSSYNEQFF TGTGCCAGCAGCTTCCCCTCCCAGGGGGCTACCCCGAGCTCCTACAATGAGCAGTTCTTC
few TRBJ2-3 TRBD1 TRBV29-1 CSLLGQESTDTQYF TGCAGCCTTTTGGGACAGGAGTCCACAGATACGCAGTATTTT
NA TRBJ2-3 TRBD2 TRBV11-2 CASSLGLAGGVTQYF TGTGCCAGCAGCTTAGGTTTAGCGGGGGGGGTTACGCAGTATTTT
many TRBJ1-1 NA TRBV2 CASSGGTDTEAFF TGTGCCAGCAGTGGAGGAACAGACACTGAAGCTTTCTTT
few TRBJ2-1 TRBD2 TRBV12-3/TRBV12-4 CASSLLAGVAYNEQFF TGTGCCAGCAGTTTACTAGCGGGGGTCGCTTACAATGAGCAGTTCTTC
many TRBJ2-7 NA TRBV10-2 CASSDFQASYEQYF TGCGCCAGCAGTGATTTCCAGGCCTCCTACGAGCAGTACTTC
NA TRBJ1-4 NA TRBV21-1 CASSKDPRGQTNEKLFF TGTGCCAGCAGCAAAGACCCCAGGGGGCAGACTAATGAAAAACTGTTTTTT
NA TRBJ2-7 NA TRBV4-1 CASSTPGQLSYEQYF TGCGCCAGCAGCACTCCAGGACAGCTCTCCTACGAGCAGTACTTC
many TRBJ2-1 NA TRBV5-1 CASSDVVTGNNEQFF TGCGCCAGCAGCGACGTAGTTACAGGGAACAATGAGCAGTTCTTC
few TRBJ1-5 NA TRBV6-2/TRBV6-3 CASSYAAGDQPQHF TGTGCCAGCAGTTACGCGGCAGGGGACCAGCCCCAGCATTTT
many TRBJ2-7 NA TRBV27 CASQSLTANYEQYF TGTGCCAGCCAATCTCTGACGGCAAACTACGAGCAGTACTTC
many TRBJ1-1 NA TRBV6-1 CASSFRGIEAFF TGTGCCAGCAGTTTTAGGGGGATTGAGGCTTTCTTT
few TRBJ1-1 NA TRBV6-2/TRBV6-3 CASRVGRQAFF TGTGCCAGCAGGGTAGGTCGGCAAGCTTTCTTT
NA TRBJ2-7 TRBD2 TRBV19 CASSIREGSYEQYF TGTGCCAGTAGTATTCGGGAGGGATCCTACGAGCAGTACTTC
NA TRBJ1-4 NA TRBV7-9 CASSLSGPTNEKLFF TGTGCCAGCAGCTTATCAGGGCCGACTAATGAAAAACTGTTTTTT
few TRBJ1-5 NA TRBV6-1 CASSRPGYGQPQHF TGTGCCAGCAGCCGCCCAGGGTATGGGCAGCCCCAGCATTTT
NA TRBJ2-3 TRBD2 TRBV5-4 CASSLAQRGIPREDTQYF TGTGCCAGCAGCTTGGCCCAGCGGGGAATCCCCAGAGAGGATACGCAGTATTTT
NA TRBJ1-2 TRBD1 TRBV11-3 CASSIRGRQDGYTF TGTGCCAGCAGCATTAGGGGGCGCCAGGATGGCTACACCTTC
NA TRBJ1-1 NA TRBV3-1 CASSQGSHTEAFF TGTGCCAGCAGCCAAGGTAGTCACACTGAAGCTTTCTTT
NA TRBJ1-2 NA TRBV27 CASSINPFSTLPEGGYTF TGTGCCAGCAGTATCAATCCTTTCTCGACCCTTCCAGAGGGTGGCTACACCTTC
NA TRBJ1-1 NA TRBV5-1 CASSLNPGRNTEAFF TGCGCCAGCAGCCTCAACCCGGGGCGGAACACTGAAGCTTTCTTT
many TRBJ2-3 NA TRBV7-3 CASSSNGDFADTQYF TGTGCCAGCAGCTCTAACGGGGATTTTGCAGATACGCAGTATTTT
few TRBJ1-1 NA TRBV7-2 CASSPTAYTEAFF TGTGCCAGCAGCCCGACAGCCTACACTGAAGCTTTCTTT
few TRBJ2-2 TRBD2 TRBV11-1 CASSFPGTSGRATNTGELFF TGTGCCAGCAGCTTTCCAGGGACTAGCGGGAGGGCAACGAACACCGGGGAGCTGTTTTTT
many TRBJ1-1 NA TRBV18 CASSQAPHTEAFF TGTGCCAGCTCACAAGCCCCGCACACTGAAGCTTTCTTT
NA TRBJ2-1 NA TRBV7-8 CASSYPRGRNPNEQFF TGTGCCAGCAGCTATCCCCGAGGCCGGAACCCCAATGAGCAGTTCTTC
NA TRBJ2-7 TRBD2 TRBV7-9 CASSSSVAGGYEQYF TGTGCCAGCAGCTCATCTGTAGCGGGGGGCTACGAGCAGTACTTC
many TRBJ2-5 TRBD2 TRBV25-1 CASSEGLAETQYF TGTGCCAGCAGTGAAGGACTAGCGGAGACCCAGTACTTC
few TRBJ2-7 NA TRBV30 CAWEEEGEQYF TGTGCCTGGGAGGAGGAGGGCGAGCAGTACTTC
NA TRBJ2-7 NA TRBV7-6 CASSLGPASEQYF TGTGCCAGCAGCTTAGGGCCTGCATCCGAGCAGTACTTC
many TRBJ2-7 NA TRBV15 CATSPGRRNSYEQYF TGTGCCACCAGCCCCGGCCGGCGTAACTCCTACGAGCAGTACTTC
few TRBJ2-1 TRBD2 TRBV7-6 CASSPFLAGGYNEQFF TGTGCCAGCAGCCCCTTCCTAGCGGGAGGGTACAATGAGCAGTTCTTC
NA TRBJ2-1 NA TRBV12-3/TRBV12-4 CASSKQRGGNNEQFF TGTGCCAGCAGCAAACAAAGGGGTGGGAACAATGAGCAGTTCTTC
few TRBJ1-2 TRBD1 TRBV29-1 CSVEDWWDRGELNYGYTF TGCAGCGTTGAAGATTGGTGGGACAGGGGAGAACTAAACTATGGCTACACCTTC
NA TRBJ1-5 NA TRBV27 CASSPDSLRPQHF TGTGCCAGCAGTCCAGACAGTCTGCGGCCCCAGCATTTT
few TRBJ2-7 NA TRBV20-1 CSVRGMGHLYEQYF TGCAGTGTAAGAGGGATGGGACACCTCTACGAGCAGTACTTC
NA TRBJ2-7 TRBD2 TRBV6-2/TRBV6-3 CASNAGGPYEQYF TGTGCCAGCAACGCGGGAGGCCCCTACGAGCAGTACTTC
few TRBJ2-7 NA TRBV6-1 CASMDFLSYEQYF TGTGCCAGCATGGACTTTCTCTCCTACGAGCAGTACTTC
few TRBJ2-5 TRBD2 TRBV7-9 CASSGGGFGTQYF TGTGCCAGCAGCGGCGGGGGTTTTGGGACCCAGTACTTC
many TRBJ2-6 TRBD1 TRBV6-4 CASSGTGGSGANVLTF TGTGCCAGCAGTGGGACAGGGGGCTCTGGGGCCAACGTCCTGACTTTC
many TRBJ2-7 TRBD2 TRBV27 CASSFSGGSYYEQYF TGTGCCAGCAGTTTCTCGGGGGGATCGTACTACGAGCAGTACTTC
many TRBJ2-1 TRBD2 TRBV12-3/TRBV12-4 CASSPTGTRGINEQFF TGTGCCAGCAGCCCCACCGGGACTAGGGGGATCAATGAGCAGTTCTTC
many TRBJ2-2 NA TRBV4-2 CASSSWGAETNTGELFF TGTGCCAGCAGCTCCTGGGGAGCTGAGACTAACACCGGGGAGCTGTTTTTT
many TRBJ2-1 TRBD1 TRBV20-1 CSASEGAVEQFF TGCAGTGCTAGTGAGGGGGCGGTTGAGCAGTTCTTC
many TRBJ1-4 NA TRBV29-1 CSALEGSGKLFF TGCAGCGCCCTGGAGGGTAGTGGAAAACTGTTTTTT
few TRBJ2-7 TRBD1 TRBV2 CASSTRDRDSYEQYF TGTGCCAGCAGTACCCGGGACAGGGACTCCTACGAGCAGTACTTC